This T cell receptor beta chain was observed in a study of blood T cell repertoires in COVID-19. Study-level background: Both acute and convalescent COVID-19 samples were obtained from the United States, Italy and Spain. T cells, B-cell-depleted T cells, or PBMCs provided the cDNA or gDNA that served as material.

Original handling: Amplification with reference gene primers provided the estimates of nucleated cell counts. Repertoires were generated with immunoSEQ multiplex PCR, while TCRdb's copy carries only in-frame clones and drops some. Clone size and the V and J calls come from that table; the DNA yielded D and trimming. The sample yields approximately 80,000 clones, 88% seen once. The germline gives CDR1 SGHNT, CDR2 YYREEE (reference sequence). The V segment lost 2 bases and the J segment 6 bases; nucleotides outside the gene matches: 2. This CDR3 contains 13 residues. The sequencing input was peripheral blood. The receptor was derived from a human donor in a cohort sampled during active COVID-19. The chain joins TRBV5-4 to TRBJ1-2; 9 bases map to TRBD1. This chain's CDR3 is CASSLDRGDGYTF. The CDR3 DNA sequence: TGTGCCAGCAGCTTAGACAGGGGGGATGGCTACACCTTC.